The rows below give T cell receptor beta chains drawn from one sample of a study of cytomegalovirus exposure and HLA in healthy donors. Libraries were prepared by immunoSEQ multiplex PCR; TCRdb keeps only in-frame clonotypes and omits some of them. The sample contains 40,000 to 55,000 clones, approximately 94% of which appear only once. The sequencing input was PBMCs. The receptors here all came from a woman under 30 in good health and CMV-seronegative. CDR3s include the opening cysteine and the closing phenylalanine or tryptophan. The order of the fields is V gene, J gene, CDR3 protein.

TRBV4-1	TRBJ1-5	CASSQARQGASGSSNQPQHF
TRBV7-3	TRBJ2-3	CASSLYRTSTDTQYF
TRBV27	TRBJ1-3	CASSFRQGSPGNTIYF
TRBV10-1	TRBJ2-1	CASSGRGDREQFF
TRBV6-1	TRBJ1-1	CASSFRGENTEAFF
TRBV11-2	TRBJ2-5	CASSWTSGVQETQYF
TRBV5-1	TRBJ2-1	CASTLLTGGRNNEQFF
TRBV19	TRBJ1-1	CASSIYDRDTEAFF
TRBV27	TRBJ2-7	CASRDQLSYEQYF
TRBV5-1	TRBJ2-4	CASSLDPTGKNIQYF
TRBV27	TRBJ2-7	CASSSGGSLSYEQYF
TRBV19	TRBJ1-5	CASSIVGQGSQPQHF
TRBV5-1	TRBJ1-1	CASTPAGNTEAFF
TRBV7-9	TRBJ1-1	CASSPTGLGTEAFF
TRBV5-4	TRBJ2-1	CASSLSGRVKGEQFF
TRBV19	TRBJ2-2	CASSIEGRELFF
TRBV5-8	TRBJ2-3	CASSLKGTSGPDTQYF
TRBV28	TRBJ1-2	CASSSSTREGSRGYTF
TRBV2	TRBJ1-1	CASSIRDRNTEAFF
TRBV9	TRBJ2-5	CASSGRFSGGAGETQYF
TRBV28	TRBJ1-2	CASSISGTGGLGAYGYTF
TRBV28	TRBJ2-4	CASSFNRLAGEKYIQYF
TRBV6-1	TRBJ2-5	CASSELAGGPQETQYF
TRBV5-4	TRBJ1-2	CASSSGEYGYTF
TRBV28	TRBJ2-2	CASSRGLAVRTGELFF
TRBV5-1	TRBJ1-4	CASSFQGTGGDGEKLFF
TRBV28	TRBJ2-3	CASSSLAGSTDTQYF
TRBV5-1	TRBJ2-7	CASSLTLAGRYEQYF
TRBV10-3	TRBJ1-1	CAISENRGTEAFF
TRBV5-4	TRBJ2-7	CASSLYRPSGSRYEQYF
TRBV9	TRBJ2-3	CASSEGGDTQYF
TRBV30	TRBJ2-7	CAWSPTGGFYEQYF
TRBV5-6	TRBJ1-5	CASSFSYYSNQPQHF
TRBV29-1	TRBJ1-1	CSVGAGGLTEAFF
TRBV29-1	TRBJ1-5	CSVRGTGNNQPQHF
TRBV28	TRBJ1-6	CASTGGSYNSPLHF
TRBV5-5	TRBJ1-2	CASNSGTGGSGYTF
TRBV19	TRBJ1-2	CASSHQGGGYTF
TRBV10-3	TRBJ1-5	CAISAGEDQPQHF
TRBV7-2	TRBJ2-1	CASSLDGANEQFF
TRBV4-1	TRBJ2-7	CASSLPPGTGNYEQYF